The rows below give T cell receptor beta chains drawn from one sample of a study of Tregs in tolerant kidney transplant recipients. The assay was immunoSEQ multiplex PCR, and TCRdb's table has in-frame clones only and misses some. The sample gives about 78,000 clones, under 95% of which show up once; about 0.3% is in the top ten. The specimen was Tregs from blood, collected before the transplant. The receptor source for this set is a human donor who received a combined kidney and bone marrow transplant. Both conserved end residues are part of each CDR3. A D gene is named only where the DNA matches it firmly. The size field is filled for only some rows; it gives once, few, many or a size class.

>TRBV19|TRBJ2-1|.|.
CASSETDFYNEQFF
TGTGCCAGTAGTGAGACGGACTTCTACAATGAGCAGTTCTTC
>TRBV18|TRBJ1-2|.|.
CASSPPSASWAYGYTF
TGTGCCAGCTCACCACCGTCCGCCAGCTGGGCCTATGGCTACACCTTC
>TRBV6-4|TRBJ2-3|.|.
CASSESIGATDTQYF
TGTGCCAGCAGTGAATCGATAGGGGCCACAGATACGCAGTATTTT
>TRBV7-2|TRBJ2-3|once|.
CASSLGATDTQYF
TGTGCCAGCAGCCTCGGAGCCACAGATACGCAGTATTTT
>TRBV29-1|TRBJ2-2|.|.
CSAGLPNTGELFF
TGCAGCGCTGGGCTACCGAACACCGGGGAGCTGTTTTTT
>TRBV5-1|TRBJ2-3|.|TRBD2
CASSLAAGVGTDTQYF
TGCGCCAGCAGCTTGGCGGCGGGAGTTGGCACAGATACGCAGTATTTT
>TRBV6-5|TRBJ1-2|.|.
CASSYGSTDPYGYTF
TGTGCCAGCAGTTACGGGTCCACGGACCCCTATGGCTACACCTTC
>TRBV5-4|TRBJ2-7|once|.
CASSLGTAHSYEQYF
TGTGCCAGCAGCTTGGGGACAGCGCATTCCTACGAGCAGTACTTC
>TRBV5-6|TRBJ2-7|once|.
CASSLTGSSYEQYF
TGTGCCAGCAGCTTAACAGGGAGCTCCTACGAGCAGTACTTC
>TRBV2|TRBJ2-2|.|.
CASSEIADANTGELFF
TGTGCCAGCAGTGAAATAGCGGACGCGAACACCGGGGAGCTGTTTTTT
>TRBV11-2|TRBJ2-5|.|.
CASSSNKRGAETQYF
TGTGCCAGCAGCTCTAATAAAAGGGGGGCAGAGACCCAGTACTTC
>TRBV28|TRBJ2-7|.|TRBD2
CASSSSGRPPYEQYF
TGTGCCAGCAGTTCTAGCGGGAGGCCCCCCTACGAGCAGTACTTC
>TRBV6-1|TRBJ1-1|.|.
CASSRDGGEGTEAFF
TGTGCCAGCAGCCGAGATGGGGGGGAGGGCACTGAAGCTTTCTTT
>TRBV6-6|TRBJ1-1|.|.
CASSPGLSANTEAFF
TGTGCCAGCAGTCCCGGCCTCTCCGCGAACACTGAAGCTTTCTTT
>TRBV29-1|TRBJ1-4|.|TRBD1
CSVGDRTTGSNEKLFF
TGCAGCGTTGGGGACAGGACCACTGGCTCTAATGAAAAACTGTTTTTT
>TRBV2|TRBJ2-2|.|TRBD2
CASSEAVAGATGELFF
TGTGCCAGCAGTGAAGCGGTAGCGGGAGCGACCGGGGAGCTGTTTTTT
>TRBV6-6|TRBJ2-4|.|.
CASSYALAKNIQYF
TGTGCCAGCAGTTACGCCCTAGCCAAAAACATTCAGTACTTC
>TRBV7-8|TRBJ2-7|.|.
CASSPSSEQYF
TGTGCCAGCAGCCCAAGTAGCGAGCAGTACTTC
>TRBV5-5|TRBJ2-6|few|.
CASSLGPRVESGANVLTF
TGTGCCAGCAGCTTGGGGCCCCGGGTAGAAAGTGGGGCCAACGTCCTGACTTTC
>TRBV18|TRBJ2-7|.|TRBD1
CASSRTGSYEQYF
TGTGCCAGCTCCCGGACAGGCTCCTACGAGCAGTACTTC
>TRBV6-1|TRBJ2-7|.|TRBD1
CASSPQGTGPYEQYF
TGTGCCAGCAGTCCCCAGGGGACAGGACCCTACGAGCAGTACTTC
>TRBV18|TRBJ2-5|.|.
CASSPGIQETQYF
TGTGCCAGCTCGCCAGGGATCCAAGAGACCCAGTACTTC
>TRBV18|TRBJ1-3|.|.
CASSQPTGSSGNTIYF
TGTGCCAGCTCACAACCGACAGGAAGCTCTGGAAACACCATATATTTT
>TRBV5-5|TRBJ1-1|.|.
CASSLASSSTEAFF
TGTGCCAGCAGCTTAGCGAGTTCGAGCACTGAAGCTTTCTTT
>TRBV5-8|TRBJ2-2|.|TRBD1
CASSFRTGGFTGELFF
TGTGCCAGCAGCTTCCGGACAGGGGGCTTCACCGGGGAGCTGTTTTTT
>TRBV19|TRBJ2-7|.|TRBD2
CASSIVSGIGYEQYF
TGTGCCAGTAGTATAGTGAGCGGGATAGGGTACGAGCAGTACTTC
>TRBV10-3|TRBJ2-7|.|.
CAISESLARSYEQYF
TGTGCCATCAGTGAGTCCCTAGCGCGGAGCTACGAGCAGTACTTC
>TRBV7-3|TRBJ2-1|once|TRBD2
CASSLTAGAQNNEQFF
TGTGCCAGCAGCTTAACGGCGGGAGCCCAAAACAATGAGCAGTTCTTC
>TRBV11-1|TRBJ1-1|.|.
CASSLGAENTEAFF
TGTGCCAGCAGCTTGGGGGCGGAAAACACTGAAGCTTTCTTT
>TRBV6-1|TRBJ1-2|few|.
CASSEANRPNYGYTF
TGTGCCAGCAGTGAAGCGAACAGGCCGAACTATGGCTACACCTTC
>TRBV5-4|TRBJ1-2|.|.
CASSIGTENYGYTF
TGTGCCAGCAGCATCGGGACGGAGAACTATGGCTACACCTTC
>TRBV2|TRBJ1-2|.|TRBD1
CASSADRGAGYTF
TGTGCCAGCAGCGCTGACAGGGGGGCTGGCTACACCTTC
>TRBV19|TRBJ2-5|.|.
CASSIRQQETQYF
TGTGCCAGTAGTATAAGACAACAAGAGACCCAGTACTTC
>TRBV28|TRBJ1-1|.|.
CASSLYTTEAFF
TGTGCCAGCAGTTTATATACCACTGAAGCTTTCTTT
>TRBV28|TRBJ2-5|.|.
CASSRPSGHETQYF
TGTGCCAGCAGCCGGCCCAGCGGGCATGAGACCCAGTACTTC
>TRBV1|TRBJ2-5|.|.
CTSSQDPQKGQETQYF
TGCACCAGCAGCCAAGATCCCCAAAAGGGTCAAGAGACCCAGTACTTC
>TRBV7-9|TRBJ2-5|.|TRBD2
CASSPGLAKETQYF
TGTGCCAGCAGCCCGGGACTAGCCAAAGAGACCCAGTACTTC
>TRBV9|TRBJ1-1|.|.
CASSVGGGLNTEAFF
TGTGCCAGCAGCGTAGGTGGGGGGCTGAACACTGAAGCTTTCTTT
>TRBV19|TRBJ2-5|.|TRBD2
CASIDSGRASETQYF
TGTGCCAGTATTGATAGCGGGAGGGCGTCGGAGACCCAGTACTTC
>TRBV5-1|TRBJ2-1|.|.
CASSVVGPPNNEQFF
TGCGCCAGCAGTGTGGTGGGACCCCCGAACAATGAGCAGTTCTTC
>TRBV13|TRBJ2-1|once|TRBD2
CASSKVSGRLSYNEQFF
TGTGCCAGCAGCAAAGTAAGCGGGAGGTTGTCCTACAATGAGCAGTTCTTC
>TRBV7-9|TRBJ2-5|once|TRBD2
CASSLPEAGGGETQYF
TGTGCCAGCAGCTTGCCGGAAGCGGGAGGGGGAGAGACCCAGTACTTC
>TRBV6-5|TRBJ2-1|.|TRBD2
CASSYSGGSSNEQFF
TGTGCCAGCAGTTACTCCGGCGGGAGCTCGAATGAGCAGTTCTTC
>TRBV6-5|TRBJ2-5|.|.
CASSYSNQGETQYF
TGTGCCAGCAGTTACTCGAATCAGGGAGAGACCCAGTACTTC
>TRBV5-1|TRBJ1-2|.|.
CASSLTGGARGYTF
TGCGCCAGCAGCTTAACCGGGGGCGCAAGGGGCTACACCTTC
>TRBV28|TRBJ2-2|.|.
CASWTPDLTGELFF
TGTGCCAGCTGGACTCCAGATCTCACCGGGGAGCTGTTTTTT
>TRBV7-2|TRBJ1-4|.|.
CASSLATKFNEKLFF
TGTGCCAGCAGCTTAGCGACAAAATTTAATGAAAAACTGTTTTTT
>TRBV5-5|TRBJ1-2|.|TRBD1
CASSLGQGGGYTF
TGTGCCAGCAGCTTGGGACAGGGGGGTGGCTACACCTTC
>TRBV5-1|TRBJ2-7|.|TRBD2
CASSLGTSGFYEQYF
TGCGCCAGCAGCTTGGGCACTAGCGGGTTCTACGAGCAGTACTTC
>TRBV29-1|TRBJ2-7|.|TRBD1
CSVEDWTGMAYEQYF
TGCAGCGTTGAAGATTGGACAGGAATGGCCTACGAGCAGTACTTC